The 2 T cell receptor beta chains below come from one sample, sequenced in a study of cytomegalovirus exposure and HLA in healthy donors. PCR was performed using 60 Vbeta and 13 Jbeta primers. Produced via immunoSEQ multiplex PCR; TCRdb's table is partial and in-frame only. This sample carries some 130,000 clones, with under 2% going to the ten biggest clones. The sequenced sample consisted of PBMCs. All receptors come from a man younger than 35 in good health and CMV-seronegative.

In DNA, the CDR3 is TGCGCCAGCAGCCAAGATCGTCGGGGGGGCTACGAGCAGTACTTC. It encodes CASSQDRRGGYEQYF. J is TRBJ2-7 and V is TRBV4-3, with 8 bases aligning to TRBD2. Per germline, CDR1 LGHNA and CDR2 YSLEER. The CDR3 totals 15 residues. V lost 0 bases to trimming and J lost 3 bases; unmatched junction nucleotides: 4.

The chain is built from TRBV28 and TRBJ1-5; D gene uncertain. V lost 6 bases to trimming and J lost 7 bases, with 10 bases between them. Germline loops: CDR1 MDHEN, CDR2 SYDVKM. This CDR3 has 12 residues. CDR3 residues: CASSVRRQPQHF. The CDR3, as DNA: TGTGCCAGCAGCGTTCGCCGGCAGCCCCAGCATTTT. Based on the CDR3 plus reference TRBV28 and TRBJ1-5, the full variable domain is DVKVTQSSRYLVKRTGEKVFLECVQDMDHENMFWYRQDPGLGLRLIYFSYDVKMKEKGDIPEGYSVSREKKERFSLILESASTNQTSMYLCASSVRRQPQHFGDGTRLSIL.